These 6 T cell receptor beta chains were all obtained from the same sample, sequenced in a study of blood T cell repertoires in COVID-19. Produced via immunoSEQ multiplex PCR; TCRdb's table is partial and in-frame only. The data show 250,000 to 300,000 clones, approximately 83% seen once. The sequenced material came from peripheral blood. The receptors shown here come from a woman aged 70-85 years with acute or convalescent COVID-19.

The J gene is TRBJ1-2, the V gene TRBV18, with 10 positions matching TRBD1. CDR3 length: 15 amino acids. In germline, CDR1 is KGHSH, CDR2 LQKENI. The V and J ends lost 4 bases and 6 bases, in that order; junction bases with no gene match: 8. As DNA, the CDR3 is TGTGCCAGCTCACGATCCGGGACAGGGGTAAATGGCTACACCTTC. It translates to CASSRSGTGVNGYTF.

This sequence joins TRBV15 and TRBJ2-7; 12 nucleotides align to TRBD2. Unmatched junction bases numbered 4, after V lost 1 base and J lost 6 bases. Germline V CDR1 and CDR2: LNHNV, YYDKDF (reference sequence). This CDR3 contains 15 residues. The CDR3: CATSRGTSGAGEQYF. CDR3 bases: TGTGCCACCAGCAGAGGGACTAGCGGGGCGGGCGAGCAGTACTTC.

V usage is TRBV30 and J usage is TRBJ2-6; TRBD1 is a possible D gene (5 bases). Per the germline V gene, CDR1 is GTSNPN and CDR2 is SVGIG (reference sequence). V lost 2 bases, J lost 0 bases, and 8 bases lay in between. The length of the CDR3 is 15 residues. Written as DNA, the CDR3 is TGTGCCTGGAGTTTTGGGGCCTCTGGGGCCAACGTCCTGACTTTC. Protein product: CAWSFGASGANVLTF. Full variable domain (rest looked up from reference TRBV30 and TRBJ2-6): SQTIHQWPATLVQPVGSPLSLECTVEGTSNPNLYWYRQAAGRGLQLLFYSVGIGQISSEVPQNLSASRPQDRQFILSSKKLLLSDSGFYLCAWSFGASGANVLTFGAGSRLTVL.

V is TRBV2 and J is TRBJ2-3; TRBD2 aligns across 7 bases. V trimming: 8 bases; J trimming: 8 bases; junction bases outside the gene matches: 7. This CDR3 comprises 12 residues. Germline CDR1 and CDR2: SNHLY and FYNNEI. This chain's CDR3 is CASGTTSITQYF. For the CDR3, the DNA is TGTGCCAGCGGGACTACCTCTATTACGCAGTATTTT.

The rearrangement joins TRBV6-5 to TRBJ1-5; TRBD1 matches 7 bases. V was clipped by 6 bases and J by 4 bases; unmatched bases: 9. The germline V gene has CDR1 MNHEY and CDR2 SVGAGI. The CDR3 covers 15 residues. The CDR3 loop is CASSSTGRPNQPQHF. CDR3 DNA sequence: TGTGCCAGCAGCTCGACAGGGAGACCTAATCAGCCCCAGCATTTT.

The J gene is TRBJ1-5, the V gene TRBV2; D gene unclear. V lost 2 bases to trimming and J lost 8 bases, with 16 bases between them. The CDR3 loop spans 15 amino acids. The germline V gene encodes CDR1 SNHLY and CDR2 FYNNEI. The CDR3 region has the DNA TGTGCCAGCAGTGAATTTGGGCTTGGAGGTGAGCCCCAGCATTTT. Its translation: CASSEFGLGGEPQHF.